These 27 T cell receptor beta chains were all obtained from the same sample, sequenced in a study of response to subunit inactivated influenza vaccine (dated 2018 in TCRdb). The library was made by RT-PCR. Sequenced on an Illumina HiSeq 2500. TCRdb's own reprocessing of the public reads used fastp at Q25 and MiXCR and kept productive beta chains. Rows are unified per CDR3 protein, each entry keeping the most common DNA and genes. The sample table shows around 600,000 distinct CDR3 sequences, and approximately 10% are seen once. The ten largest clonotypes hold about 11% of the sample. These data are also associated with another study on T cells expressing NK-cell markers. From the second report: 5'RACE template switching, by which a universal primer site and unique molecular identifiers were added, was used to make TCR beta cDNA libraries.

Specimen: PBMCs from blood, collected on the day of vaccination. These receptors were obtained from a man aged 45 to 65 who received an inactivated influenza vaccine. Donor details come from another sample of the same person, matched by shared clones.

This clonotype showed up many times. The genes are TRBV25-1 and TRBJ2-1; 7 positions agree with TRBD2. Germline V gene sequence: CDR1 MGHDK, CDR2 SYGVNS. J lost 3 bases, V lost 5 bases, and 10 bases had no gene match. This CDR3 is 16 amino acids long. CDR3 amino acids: CASSSTLRDYYNEQFF. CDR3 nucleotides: TGTGCCAGCAGTTCCACCCTTCGGGACTACTACAATGAGCAGTTCTTC.

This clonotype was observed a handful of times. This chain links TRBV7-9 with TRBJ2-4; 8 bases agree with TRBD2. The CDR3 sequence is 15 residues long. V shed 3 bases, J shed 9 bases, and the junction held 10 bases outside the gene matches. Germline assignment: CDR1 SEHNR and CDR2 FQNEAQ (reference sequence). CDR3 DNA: TGTGCCAGCAGCTTCAGCCTAGCGGGCGAAAGCATTCAGTACTTC. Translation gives CASSFSLAGESIQYF.

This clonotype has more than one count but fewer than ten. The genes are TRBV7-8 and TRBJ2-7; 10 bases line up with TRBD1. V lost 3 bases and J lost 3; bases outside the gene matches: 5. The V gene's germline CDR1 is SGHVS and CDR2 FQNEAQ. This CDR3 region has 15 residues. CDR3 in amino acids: CASSLTGGLFYEQYF. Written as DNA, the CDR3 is TGTGCCAGCAGCTTGACAGGGGGCCTCTTCTACGAGCAGTACTTC.

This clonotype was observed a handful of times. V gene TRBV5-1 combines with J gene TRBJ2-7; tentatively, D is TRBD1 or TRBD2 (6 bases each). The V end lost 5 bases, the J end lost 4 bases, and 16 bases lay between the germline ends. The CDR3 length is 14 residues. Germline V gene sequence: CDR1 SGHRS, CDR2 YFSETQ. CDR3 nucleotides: TGCGCCAGCAGTGGGGGGCAGGTTTTATACGAGCAGTACTTC. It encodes CASSGGQVLYEQYF.

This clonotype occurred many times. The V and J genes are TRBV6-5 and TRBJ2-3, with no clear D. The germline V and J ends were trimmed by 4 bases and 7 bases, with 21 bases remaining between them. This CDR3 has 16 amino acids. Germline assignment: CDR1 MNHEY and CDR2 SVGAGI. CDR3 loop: CASSSLGTKGTYTQYF. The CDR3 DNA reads TGTGCCAGCAGTTCCTTGGGCACTAAGGGCACGTATACGCAGTATTTT.

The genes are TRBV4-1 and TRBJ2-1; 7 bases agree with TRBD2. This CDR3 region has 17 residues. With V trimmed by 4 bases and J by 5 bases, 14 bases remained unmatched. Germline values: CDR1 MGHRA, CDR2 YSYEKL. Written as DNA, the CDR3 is TGCGCCAGCAGCCTCAAAGTTGGGGGGGGAGGGAACAATGAGCAGTTCTTC. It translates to CASSLKVGGGGNNEQFF.

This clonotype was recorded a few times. The CDR3 protein is CASSISGSQETQYF. DNA of the CDR3: TGTGCCAGCAGTATTAGCGGGAGTCAAGAGACCCAGTACTTC. The chain employs TRBV28 and TRBJ2-5; 9 nucleotides align to TRBD2. Trimming cost V 5 bases and J 2 bases; bases outside gene matches: 3. The CDR3 covers 14 residues. From germline, CDR1 is MDHEN and CDR2 SYDVKM.

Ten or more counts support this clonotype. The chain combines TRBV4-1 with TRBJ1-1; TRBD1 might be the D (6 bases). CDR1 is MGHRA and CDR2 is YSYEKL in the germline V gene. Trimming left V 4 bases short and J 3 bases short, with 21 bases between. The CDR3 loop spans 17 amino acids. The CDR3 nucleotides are TGCGCCAGCAGCCCACCCATAATTAAGAACAGGGACACTGAAGCTTTCTTT. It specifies CASSPPIIKNRDTEAFF.

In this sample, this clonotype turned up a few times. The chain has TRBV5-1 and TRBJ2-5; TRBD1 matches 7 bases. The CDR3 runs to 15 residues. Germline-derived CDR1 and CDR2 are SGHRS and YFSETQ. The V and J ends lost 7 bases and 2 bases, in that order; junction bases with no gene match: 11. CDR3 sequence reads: CASEATGQPQETQYF. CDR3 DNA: TGCGCCAGCGAGGCTACGGGACAGCCACAAGAGACCCAGTACTTC.

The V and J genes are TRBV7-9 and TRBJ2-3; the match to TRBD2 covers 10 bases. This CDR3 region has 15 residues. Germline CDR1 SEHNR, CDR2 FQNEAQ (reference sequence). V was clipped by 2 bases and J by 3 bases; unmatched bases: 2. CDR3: CASSLPSGSTDTQYF. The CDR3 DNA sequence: TGTGCCAGCAGCTTACCTAGCGGGAGTACAGATACGCAGTATTTT.

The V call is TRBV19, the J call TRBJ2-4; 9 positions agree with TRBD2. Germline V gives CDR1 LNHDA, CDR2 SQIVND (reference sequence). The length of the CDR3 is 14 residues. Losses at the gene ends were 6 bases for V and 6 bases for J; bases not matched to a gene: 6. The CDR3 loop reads CASSAGTSINIQYF. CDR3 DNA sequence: TGTGCCAGTAGCGCCGGGACTAGCATAAACATTCAGTACTTC.

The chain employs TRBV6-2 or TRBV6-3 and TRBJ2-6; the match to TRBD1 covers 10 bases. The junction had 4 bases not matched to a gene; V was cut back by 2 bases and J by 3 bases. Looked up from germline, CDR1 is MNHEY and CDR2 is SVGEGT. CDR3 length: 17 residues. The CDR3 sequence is CASSYETGGGGANVLTF. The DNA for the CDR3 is TGTGCCAGCAGTTACGAGACAGGGGGCGGTGGGGCCAACGTCCTGACTTTC.

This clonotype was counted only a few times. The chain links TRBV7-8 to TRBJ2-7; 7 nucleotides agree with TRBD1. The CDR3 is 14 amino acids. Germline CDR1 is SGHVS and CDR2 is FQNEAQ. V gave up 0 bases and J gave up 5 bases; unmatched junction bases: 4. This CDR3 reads CASSLATGIDEQYF. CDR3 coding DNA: TGTGCCAGCAGCTTAGCGACAGGGATCGACGAGCAGTACTTC.

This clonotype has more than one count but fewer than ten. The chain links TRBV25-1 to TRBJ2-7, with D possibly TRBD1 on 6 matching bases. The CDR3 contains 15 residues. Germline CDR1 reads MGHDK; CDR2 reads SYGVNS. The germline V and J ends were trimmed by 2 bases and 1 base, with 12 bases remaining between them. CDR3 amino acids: CASSETGTISYEQYF. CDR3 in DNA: TGTGCCAGCAGTGAAACGGGGACAATATCCTACGAGCAGTACTTC.

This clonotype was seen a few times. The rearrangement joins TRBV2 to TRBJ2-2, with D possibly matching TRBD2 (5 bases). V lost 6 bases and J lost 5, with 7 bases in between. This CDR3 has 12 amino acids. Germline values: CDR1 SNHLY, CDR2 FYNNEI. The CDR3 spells CASRWETGELFF. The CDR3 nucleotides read TGTGCCAGCAGGTGGGAGACCGGGGAGCTGTTTTTT. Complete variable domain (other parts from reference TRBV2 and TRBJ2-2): EPEVTQTPSHQVTQMGQEVILRCVPISNHLYFYWYRQILGQKVEFLVSFYNNEISEKSEIFDDQFSVERPDGSNFTLKIRSTKLEDSAMYFCASRWETGELFFGEGSRLTVL.

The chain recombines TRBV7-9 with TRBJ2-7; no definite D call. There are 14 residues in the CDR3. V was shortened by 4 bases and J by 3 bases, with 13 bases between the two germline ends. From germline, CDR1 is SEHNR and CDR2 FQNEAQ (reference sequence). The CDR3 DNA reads TGTGCCAGCAGCTCGTCCGGCTCACGCTACGAGCAGTACTTC. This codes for CASSSSGSRYEQYF.

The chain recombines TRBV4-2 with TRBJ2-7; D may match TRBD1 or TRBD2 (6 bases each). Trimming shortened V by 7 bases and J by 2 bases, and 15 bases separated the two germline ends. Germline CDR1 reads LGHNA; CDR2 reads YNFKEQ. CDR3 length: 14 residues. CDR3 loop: CASIPHRGPYEQYF. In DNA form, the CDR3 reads TGTGCCAGCATCCCCCACCGGGGGCCCTACGAGCAGTACTTC.

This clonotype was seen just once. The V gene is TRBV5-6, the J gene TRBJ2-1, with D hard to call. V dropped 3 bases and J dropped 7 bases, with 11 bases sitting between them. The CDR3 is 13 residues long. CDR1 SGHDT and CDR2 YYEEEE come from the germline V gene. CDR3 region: CASSWRSINEQFF. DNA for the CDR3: TGTGCCAGCAGCTGGCGGTCAATAAATGAGCAGTTCTTC. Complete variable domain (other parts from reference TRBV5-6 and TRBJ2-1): DAGVTQSPTHLIKTRGQQVTLRCSPKSGHDTVSWYQQALGQGPQFIFQYYEEEERQRGNFPDRFSGHQFPNYSSELNVNALLLGDSALYLCASSWRSINEQFFGPGTRLTVL.

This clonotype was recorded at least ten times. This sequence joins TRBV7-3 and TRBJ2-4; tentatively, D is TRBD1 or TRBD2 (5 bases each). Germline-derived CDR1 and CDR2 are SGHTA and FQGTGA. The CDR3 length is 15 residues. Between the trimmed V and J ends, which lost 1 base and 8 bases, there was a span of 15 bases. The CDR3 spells CASSLMGTLGDIQYF. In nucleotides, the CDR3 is TGTGCCAGCAGCTTAATGGGGACCCTGGGAGACATTCAGTACTTC.

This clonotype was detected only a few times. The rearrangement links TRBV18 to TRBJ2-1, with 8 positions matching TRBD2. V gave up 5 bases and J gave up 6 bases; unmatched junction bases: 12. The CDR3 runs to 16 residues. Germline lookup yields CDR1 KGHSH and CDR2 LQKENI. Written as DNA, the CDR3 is TGTGCCAGCTCATCTACCGCCGGGGGGGCTGTCAATGAGCAGTTCTTC. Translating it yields CASSSTAGGAVNEQFF.

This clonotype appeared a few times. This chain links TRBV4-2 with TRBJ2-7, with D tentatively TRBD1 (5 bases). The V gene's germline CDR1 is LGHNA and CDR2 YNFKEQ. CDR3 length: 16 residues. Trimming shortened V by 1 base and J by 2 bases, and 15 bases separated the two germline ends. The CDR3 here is CASSQGVGQRAYEQYF. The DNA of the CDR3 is TGTGCCAGCAGCCAAGGGGTCGGACAACGTGCCTACGAGCAGTACTTC.

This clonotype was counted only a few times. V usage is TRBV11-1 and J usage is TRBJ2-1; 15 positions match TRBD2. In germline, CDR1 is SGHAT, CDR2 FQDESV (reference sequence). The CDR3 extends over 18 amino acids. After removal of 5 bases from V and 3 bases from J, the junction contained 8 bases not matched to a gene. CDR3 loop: CASSLIPGLAGGYNEQFF. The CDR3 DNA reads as TGTGCCAGCAGCCTTATACCGGGACTAGCGGGAGGCTACAATGAGCAGTTCTTC.

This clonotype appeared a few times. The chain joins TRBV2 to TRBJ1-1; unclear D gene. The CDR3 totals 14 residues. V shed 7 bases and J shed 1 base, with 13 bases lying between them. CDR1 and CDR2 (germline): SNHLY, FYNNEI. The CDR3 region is CASIFAGANTEAFF. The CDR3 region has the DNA TGTGCCAGCATCTTCGCGGGAGCGAACACTGAAGCTTTCTTT.

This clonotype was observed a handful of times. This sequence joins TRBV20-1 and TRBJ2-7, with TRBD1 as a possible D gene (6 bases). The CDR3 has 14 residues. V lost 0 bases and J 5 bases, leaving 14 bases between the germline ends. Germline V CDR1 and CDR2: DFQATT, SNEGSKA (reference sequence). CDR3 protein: CSARDLGADDEQYF. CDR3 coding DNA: TGCAGTGCTAGAGATCTGGGGGCCGACGACGAGCAGTACTTC.

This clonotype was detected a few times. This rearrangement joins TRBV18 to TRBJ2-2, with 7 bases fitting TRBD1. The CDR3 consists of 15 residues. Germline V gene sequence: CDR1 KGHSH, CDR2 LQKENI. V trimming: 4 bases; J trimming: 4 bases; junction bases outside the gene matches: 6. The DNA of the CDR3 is TGTGCCAGCTCACTTGGACAGGACGGCACCGGGGAGCTGTTTTTT. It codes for CASSLGQDGTGELFF.

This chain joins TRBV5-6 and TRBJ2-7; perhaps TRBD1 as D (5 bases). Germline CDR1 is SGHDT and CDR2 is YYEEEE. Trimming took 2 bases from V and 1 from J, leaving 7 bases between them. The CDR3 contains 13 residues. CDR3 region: CASSLKGSYEQYF. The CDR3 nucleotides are TGTGCCAGCAGCTTAAAGGGGTCCTACGAGCAGTACTTC.

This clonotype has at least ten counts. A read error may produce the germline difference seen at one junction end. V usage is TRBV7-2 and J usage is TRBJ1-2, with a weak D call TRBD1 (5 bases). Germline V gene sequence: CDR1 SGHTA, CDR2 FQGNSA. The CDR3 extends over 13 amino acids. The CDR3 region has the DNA TGTGCCAGCAGTTTAGGAGGGGTCTATGGCTACACCTTC. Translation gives CASSLGGVYGYTF.